These 8 T cell receptor beta chains were all obtained from the same sample, sequenced in a study of T cells in Graves' hyperthyroidism and ophthalmopathy. Amplified TCR beta CDR3 regions derived from RNA transcripts. The HTBI primer set was used in a first-round RT-PCR of the TCR CDR3. TCRdb processed the multiplex PCR reads anew with MiXCR; each CDR3 protein has one entry. The repertoire includes approximately 210,000 distinct CDR3 sequences, roughly 18% of them detected once, and roughly 50% sits in the top ten. The source material was blood. All receptors come from a man in his forties or fifties with Graves' hyperthyroidism.

Turning to this clonotype: This may come from a read error, since a much larger clone is one base off. J is TRBJ2-5 and V is TRBV11-3; 8 bases line up with TRBD2. J gave up 5 bases and V 3 bases, and 5 bases lay outside the gene matches. There are 14 residues in the CDR3. Germline V CDR1 and CDR2: SGHNT, YENEEA. CDR3 DNA: TGTGCCAGCAGCTTCAAAGCGGGAGTGGAGACCCAGTACTTC. It specifies CASSFKAGVETQYF.

This clonotype appeared many times. The gene calls are TRBV12-3 or TRBV12-4 and TRBJ2-6, with TRBD1 matching 11 bases. V shed 5 bases, J shed 0 bases, and the junction held 3 bases outside the gene matches. The CDR3 runs to 17 residues. The CDR3 nucleotides read TGTGCCAGCAGTGGGGACAGGGGGAGCTCTGGGGCCAACGTCCTGACTTTC. It is translated as CASSGDRGSSGANVLTF.

This clonotype was found a few times. J is TRBJ1-2 and V is TRBV15, with D maybe TRBD1 (5 bases). CDR1 and CDR2 from the germline V gene are LNHNV and YYDKDF (reference sequence). With 2 bases removed from V and 8 bases from J, the gap between germline ends came to 15 bases. The CDR3 sequence is 14 residues long. CDR3 DNA sequence: TGTGCCACCAGCAGAACCCGGGACGCCCTGGGCTACACCTTC. Translation gives CATSRTRDALGYTF. Full variable domain (outside the CDR3, taken from reference TRBV15 and TRBJ1-2): DAMVIQNPRYQVTQFGKPVTLSCSQTLNHNVMYWYQQKSSQAPKLLFHYYDKDFNNEADTPDNFQSRRPNTSFCFLDIRSPGLGDTAMYLCATSRTRDALGYTFGSGTRLTVV.

The chain recombines TRBV6-2 or TRBV6-3 with TRBJ2-7; 13 bases are shared with TRBD2. Germline CDR1 reads MNHEY; CDR2 reads SVGEGT. The CDR3 extends over 18 amino acids. Germline trimming cut 6 bases from V and 7 bases from J; bases unmatched to any gene: 18. CDR3 DNA sequence: TGTGCCAGCAGACCACCGGGTCAAGGACTAGCGGGAGCTTTAGAGCAGTACTTC. This codes for CASRPPGQGLAGALEQYF.

This clonotype was picked up many times. The chain is built from TRBV3-1 and TRBJ2-5; D may match TRBD1 or TRBD2 (5 bases each). Germline V gene sequence: CDR1 LGHDT, CDR2 YNNKEL (reference sequence). The CDR3 consists of 15 residues. Trimming removed 4 bases from V and 1 base from J, with 13 bases in between. The CDR3 region has the DNA TGTGCCAGCAGCCGGGCTTGGGGGATCCAAGAGACCCAGTACTTC. It codes for CASSRAWGIQETQYF.

This clonotype has more than one count but fewer than ten. V gene TRBV7-7 combines with J gene TRBJ1-1; maybe TRBD1 (5 bases). CDR1 and CDR2 (germline): SSHAT, FNYEAQ (reference sequence). This CDR3 spans 13 amino acids. The CDR3 protein is CASAAGRGTEAFF. The CDR3 DNA follows: TGTGCTAGCGCCGCGGGGCGCGGTACTGAAGCTTTCTTT.

The chain is built from TRBV12-3 or TRBV12-4 and TRBJ2-1, with D possibly being TRBD1 or TRBD2 (5 bases each). V gave up 5 bases and J gave up 0 bases, with 11 bases separating them. The CDR3 runs 15 residues. The CDR3 here is CASSRDASSYNEQFF. CDR3 nucleotide sequence: TGTGCCAGCAGTCGGGACGCAAGCTCCTACAATGAGCAGTTCTTC.

This clonotype was observed many times. The V call is TRBV20-1, the J call TRBJ2-7, with 9 positions matching TRBD2. V shed 4 bases, J shed 3 bases, and the junction held 4 bases outside the gene matches. Per the germline V gene, CDR1 is DFQATT and CDR2 is SNEGSKA (reference sequence). The length of the CDR3 is 13 residues. The CDR3 nucleotides read TGCAGTGCTATCGGGCGGGAGGGCTACGAGCAGTACTTC. This encodes CSAIGREGYEQYF.